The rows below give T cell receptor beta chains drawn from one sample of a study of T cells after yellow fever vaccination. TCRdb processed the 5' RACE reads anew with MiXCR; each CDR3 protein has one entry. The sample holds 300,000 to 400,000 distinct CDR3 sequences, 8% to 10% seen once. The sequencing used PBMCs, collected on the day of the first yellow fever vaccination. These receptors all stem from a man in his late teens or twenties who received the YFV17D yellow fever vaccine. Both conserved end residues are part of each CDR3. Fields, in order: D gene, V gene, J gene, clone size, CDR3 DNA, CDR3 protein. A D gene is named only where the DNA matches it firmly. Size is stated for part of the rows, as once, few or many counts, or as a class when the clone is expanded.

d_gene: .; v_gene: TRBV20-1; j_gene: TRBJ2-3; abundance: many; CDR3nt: TGCAGTGCCCTCTCGGATACGCAGTATTTT; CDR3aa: CSALSDTQYF
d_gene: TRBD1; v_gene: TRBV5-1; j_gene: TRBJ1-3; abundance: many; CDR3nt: TGCGCCAGCAGCAGATGGACAGGGGCGAGCTCTGGAAACACCATATATTTT; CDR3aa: CASSRWTGASSGNTIYF
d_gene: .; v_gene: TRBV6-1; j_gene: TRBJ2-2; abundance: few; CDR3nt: TGTGCCAGCAAAGGTGGGACAACCACCGGGGAGCTGTTTTTT; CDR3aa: CASKGGTTTGELFF
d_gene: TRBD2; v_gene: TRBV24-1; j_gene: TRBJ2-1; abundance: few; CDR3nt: TGTGCCACCAGAGGCACCCAGCGGGGGGAAGTCGATGAGCAGTTCTTC; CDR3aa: CATRGTQRGEVDEQFF
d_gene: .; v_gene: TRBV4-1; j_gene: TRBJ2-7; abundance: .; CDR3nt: TGCGCCAGCAGCCAAGGTGGACCGGGACGGCCGTCTCCCGAGCAGTACTTC; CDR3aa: CASSQGGPGRPSPEQYF
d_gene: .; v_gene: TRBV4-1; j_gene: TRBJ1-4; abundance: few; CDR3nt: TGCGCCAGCACCCATCGCATAACTAATGAAAAACTGTTTTTT; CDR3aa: CASTHRITNEKLFF
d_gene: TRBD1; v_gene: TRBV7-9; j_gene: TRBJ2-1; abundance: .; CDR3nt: TGTGCCAGCAGCTCGGGACAGTTTTACAATGAGCAGTTCTTC; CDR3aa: CASSSGQFYNEQFF
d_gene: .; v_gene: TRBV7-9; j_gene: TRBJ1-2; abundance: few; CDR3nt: TGTGCCAGCAACAGAGGGGTAGATGGCTACACCTTC; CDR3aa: CASNRGVDGYTF
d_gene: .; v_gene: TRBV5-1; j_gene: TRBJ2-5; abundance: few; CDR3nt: TGCGCCAGCAGGCGGGGAGCCTCAGAGGTTCTGGAGACCCAGTACTTC; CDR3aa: CASRRGASEVLETQYF
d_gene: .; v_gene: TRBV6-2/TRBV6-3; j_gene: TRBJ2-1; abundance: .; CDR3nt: TGTGCCACATCAAAGCGGAACTACAATGAGCAGTTCTTC; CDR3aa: CATSKRNYNEQFF
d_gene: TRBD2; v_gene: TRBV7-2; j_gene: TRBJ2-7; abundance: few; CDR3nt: TGTGCCAGCAGCTTAGACGCGGGGGAAAGGGGCTACGAGCAGTACTTC; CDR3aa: CASSLDAGERGYEQYF
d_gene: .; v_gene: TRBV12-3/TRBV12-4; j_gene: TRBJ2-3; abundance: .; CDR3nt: TGTGCCAGCAGACATCCCCCTCCCATAAAGAGCACAGATACGCAGTATTTT; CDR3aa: CASRHPPPIKSTDTQYF
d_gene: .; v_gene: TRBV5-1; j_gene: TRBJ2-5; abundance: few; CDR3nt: TGCGCCAGCAGCTTGGTGAGGACAGCCCAAGAGACCCAGTACTTC; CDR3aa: CASSLVRTAQETQYF
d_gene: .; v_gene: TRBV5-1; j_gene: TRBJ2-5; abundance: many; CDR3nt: TGTGCCAGCAGCTTATCGAGAGAGACCCAGTACTTC; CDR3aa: CASSLSRETQYF
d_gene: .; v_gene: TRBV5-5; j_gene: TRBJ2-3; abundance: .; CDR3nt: TGTGCCAGCAGCTTGTGGGGACCCCAAGGAACAGATACGCAGTATTTT; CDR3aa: CASSLWGPQGTDTQYF
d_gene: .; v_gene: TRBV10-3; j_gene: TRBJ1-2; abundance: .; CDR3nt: TGTGCCATCAGCCTTAATGGGGGCTACACCTTC; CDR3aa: CAISLNGGYTF
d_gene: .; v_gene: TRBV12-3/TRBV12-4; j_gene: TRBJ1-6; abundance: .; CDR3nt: TGTGCCAGCACCCTAGGGGGTAATTCACCCCTCCACTTT; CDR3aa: CASTLGGNSPLHF
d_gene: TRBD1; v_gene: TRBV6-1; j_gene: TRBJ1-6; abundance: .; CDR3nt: TGTGCCAGCAGCTCCAATCCCCCGACAGGGCCCTATAATTCACCCCTCCACTTT; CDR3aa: CASSSNPPTGPYNSPLHF
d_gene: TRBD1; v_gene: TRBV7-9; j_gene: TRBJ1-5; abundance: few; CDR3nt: TGTGCCAGCAGCTTGGGACAGACACACAATCAGCCCCAGCATTTT; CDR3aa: CASSLGQTHNQPQHF
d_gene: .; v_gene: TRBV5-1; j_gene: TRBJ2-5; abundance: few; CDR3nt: TGCGCCAGCAGCTTCAACTTTGGGCGGGAGACCCAGTACTTC; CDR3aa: CASSFNFGRETQYF
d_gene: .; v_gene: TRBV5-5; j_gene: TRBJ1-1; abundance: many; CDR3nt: TGTGCCAGCAGCTTGGGTCTCAGGGATGAGAATACTGAAGCTTTCTTT; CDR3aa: CASSLGLRDENTEAFF
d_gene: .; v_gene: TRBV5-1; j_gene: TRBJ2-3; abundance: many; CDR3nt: TGCGCCAGCAGCTTGGTTCAGGCCACAGATACGCAGTATTTT; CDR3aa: CASSLVQATDTQYF
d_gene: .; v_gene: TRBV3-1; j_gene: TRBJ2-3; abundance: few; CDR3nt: TGTGCCAGCAGCCAAGGCCGGAGGTTTGGCACAGATACGCAGTATTTT; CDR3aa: CASSQGRRFGTDTQYF
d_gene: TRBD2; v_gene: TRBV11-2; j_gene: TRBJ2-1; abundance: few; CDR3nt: TGTGCCAGCAGCTTCCATAGCGGGGGATATTACAATGAGCAGTTCTTC; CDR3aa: CASSFHSGGYYNEQFF
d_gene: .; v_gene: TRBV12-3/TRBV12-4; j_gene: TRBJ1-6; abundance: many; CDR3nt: TGTGCCAGCAGAGGAGAGGGGGATGATTCACCCCTCCACTTT; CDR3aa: CASRGEGDDSPLHF
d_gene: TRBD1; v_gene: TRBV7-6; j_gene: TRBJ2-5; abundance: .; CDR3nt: TGTGCCAGCAGCATTTCCGGGACAGGGGGCGCGGAGACCCAGTACTTC; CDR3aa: CASSISGTGGAETQYF